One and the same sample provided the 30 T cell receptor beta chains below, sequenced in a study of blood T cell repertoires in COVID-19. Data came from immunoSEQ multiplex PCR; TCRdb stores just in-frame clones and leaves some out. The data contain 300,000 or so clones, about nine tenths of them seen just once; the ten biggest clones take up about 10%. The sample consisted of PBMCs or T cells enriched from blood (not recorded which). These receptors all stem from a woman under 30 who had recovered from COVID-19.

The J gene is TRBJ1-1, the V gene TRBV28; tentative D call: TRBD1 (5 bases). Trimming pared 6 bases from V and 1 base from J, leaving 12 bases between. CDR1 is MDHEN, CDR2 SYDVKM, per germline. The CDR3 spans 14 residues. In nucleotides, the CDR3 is TGTGCCAGCAGCCCCACGACAGCGAACACTGAAGCTTTCTTT. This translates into CASSPTTANTEAFF.

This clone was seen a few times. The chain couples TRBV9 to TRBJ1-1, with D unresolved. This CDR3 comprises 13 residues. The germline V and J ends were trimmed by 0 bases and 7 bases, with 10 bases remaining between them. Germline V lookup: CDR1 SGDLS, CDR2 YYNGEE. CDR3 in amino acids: CASSVDGRHEAFF. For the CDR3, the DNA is TGTGCCAGCAGCGTAGATGGCAGACATGAAGCTTTCTTT.

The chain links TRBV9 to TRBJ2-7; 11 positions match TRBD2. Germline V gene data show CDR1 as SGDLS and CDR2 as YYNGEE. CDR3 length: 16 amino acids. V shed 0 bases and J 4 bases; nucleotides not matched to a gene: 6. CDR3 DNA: TGTGCCAGCAGCGTAGATATTAGCGGGAGGGTGTACGAGCAGTACTTC. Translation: CASSVDISGRVYEQYF. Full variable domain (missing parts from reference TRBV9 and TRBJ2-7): DSGVTQTPKHLITATGQRVTLRCSPRSGDLSVYWYQQSLDQGLQFLIQYYNGEERAKGNILERFSAQQFPDLHSELNLSSLELGDSALYFCASSVDISGRVYEQYFGPGTRLTVT.

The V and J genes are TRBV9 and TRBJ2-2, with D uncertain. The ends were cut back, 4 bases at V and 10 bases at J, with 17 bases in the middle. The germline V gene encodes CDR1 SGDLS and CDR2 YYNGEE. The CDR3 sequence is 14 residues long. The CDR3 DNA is TGTGCCAGCAGCCCCCACGAGGCCTCTTCGGAGCTGTTTTTT. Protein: CASSPHEASSELFF.

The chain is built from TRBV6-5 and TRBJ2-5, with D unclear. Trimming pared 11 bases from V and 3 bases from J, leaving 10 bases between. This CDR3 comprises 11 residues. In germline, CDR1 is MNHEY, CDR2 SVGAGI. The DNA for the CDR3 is TGTGCCGTCGAGGCAGAAGAGACCCAGTACTTC. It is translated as CAVEAEETQYF.

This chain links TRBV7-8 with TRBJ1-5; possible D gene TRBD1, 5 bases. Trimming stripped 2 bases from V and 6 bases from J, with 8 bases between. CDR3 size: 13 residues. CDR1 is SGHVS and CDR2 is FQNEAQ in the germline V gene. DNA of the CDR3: TGTGCCAGCAGCTTACAGGGTACTCAGCCCCAGCATTTT. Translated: CASSLQGTQPQHF.

The CDR3 DNA follows: TGCAGCGTCAACTCAGGGGGCCTGGGGGTCACTGAAGCTTTCTTT. Its protein product is CSVNSGGLGVTEAFF. The V and J genes are TRBV29-1 and TRBJ1-1; 8 nucleotides line up with TRBD1. The CDR3 runs 15 residues. The junction had 13 bases not matched to a gene; V was cut back by 6 bases and J by 4 bases. Germline values: CDR1 SQVTM, CDR2 ANQGSEA.

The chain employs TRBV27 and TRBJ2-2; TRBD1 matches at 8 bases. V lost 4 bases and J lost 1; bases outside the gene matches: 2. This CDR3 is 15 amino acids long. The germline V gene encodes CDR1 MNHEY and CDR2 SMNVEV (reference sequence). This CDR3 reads CASSSGQGNTGELFF. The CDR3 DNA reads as TGTGCCAGCAGTTCCGGACAGGGGAACACCGGGGAGCTGTTTTTT.

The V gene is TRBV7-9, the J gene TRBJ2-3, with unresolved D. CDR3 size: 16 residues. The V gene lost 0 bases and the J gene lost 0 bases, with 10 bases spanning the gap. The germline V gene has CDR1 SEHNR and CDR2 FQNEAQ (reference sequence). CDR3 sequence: CASSLAAATSTDTQYF. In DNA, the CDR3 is TGTGCCAGCAGCTTAGCGGCGGCAACTAGCACAGATACGCAGTATTTT. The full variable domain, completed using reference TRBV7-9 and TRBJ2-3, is DTGVSQNPRHKITKRGQNVTFRCDPISEHNRLYWYRQTLGQGPEFLTYFQNEAQLEKSRLLSDRFSAERPKGSFSTLEIQRTEQGDSAMYLCASSLAAATSTDTQYFGPGTRLTVL.

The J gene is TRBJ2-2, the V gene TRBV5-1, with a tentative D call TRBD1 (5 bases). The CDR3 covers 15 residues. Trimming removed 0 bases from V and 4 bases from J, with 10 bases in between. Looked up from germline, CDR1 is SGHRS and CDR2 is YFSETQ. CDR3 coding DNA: TGCGCCAGCAGCTTGGTCAGGGATGGCACCGGGGAGCTGTTTTTT. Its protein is CASSLVRDGTGELFF.

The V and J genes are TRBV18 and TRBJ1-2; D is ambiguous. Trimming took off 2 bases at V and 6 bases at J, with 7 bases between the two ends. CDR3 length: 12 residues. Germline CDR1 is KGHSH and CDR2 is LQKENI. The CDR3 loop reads CASSPDSDGYTF. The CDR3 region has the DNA TGTGCCAGCTCACCAGACTCGGATGGCTACACCTTC.

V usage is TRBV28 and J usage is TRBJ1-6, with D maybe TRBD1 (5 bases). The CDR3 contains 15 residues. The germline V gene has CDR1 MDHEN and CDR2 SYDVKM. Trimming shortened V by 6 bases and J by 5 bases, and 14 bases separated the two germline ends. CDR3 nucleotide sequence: TGTGCCAGCAGGACAGCCGTTTACCATAATTCACCCCTCCACTTT. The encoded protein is CASRTAVYHNSPLHF.

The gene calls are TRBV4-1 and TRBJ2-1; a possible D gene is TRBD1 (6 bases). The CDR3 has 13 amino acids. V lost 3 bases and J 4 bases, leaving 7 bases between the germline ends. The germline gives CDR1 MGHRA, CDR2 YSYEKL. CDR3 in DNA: TGCGCCAGCAGCCAGGACAGTTACAATGAGCAGTTCTTC. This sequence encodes CASSQDSYNEQFF.

CDR3 protein: CASSPYVQNYGYTF. In DNA, the CDR3 is TGTGCCAGCTCACCATACGTACAGAACTATGGCTACACCTTC. The J gene is TRBJ1-2, the V gene TRBV18, with unresolved D. Germline V gene data show CDR1 as KGHSH and CDR2 as LQKENI. Trimming removed 2 bases from V and 2 bases from J, with 9 bases in between. CDR3 size: 14 residues.

CDR3 DNA sequence: TGCGCCAGCAGCCAAGTGAAAATTGACAGGGGACGTGAAAAACTGTTTTTT. This gives the protein CASSQVKIDRGREKLFF. The chain uses TRBV4-1 and TRBJ1-4; 8 bases map to TRBD1. Looked up from germline, CDR1 is MGHRA and CDR2 is YSYEKL. The CDR3 spans 17 residues. V was clipped by 1 base and J by 7 bases; unmatched bases: 11.

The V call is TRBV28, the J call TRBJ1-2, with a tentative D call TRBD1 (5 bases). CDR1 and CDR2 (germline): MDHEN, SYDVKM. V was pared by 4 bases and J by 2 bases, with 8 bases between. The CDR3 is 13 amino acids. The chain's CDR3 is CASSSRVNYGYTF. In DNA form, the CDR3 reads TGTGCCAGCAGTTCCAGGGTGAACTATGGCTACACCTTC.

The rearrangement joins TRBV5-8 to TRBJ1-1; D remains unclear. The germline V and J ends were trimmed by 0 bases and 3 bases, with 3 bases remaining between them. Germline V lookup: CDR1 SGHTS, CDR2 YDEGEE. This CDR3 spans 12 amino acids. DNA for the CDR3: TGTGCCAGCAGCTTGGCGGACACTGAAGCTTTCTTT. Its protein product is CASSLADTEAFF.

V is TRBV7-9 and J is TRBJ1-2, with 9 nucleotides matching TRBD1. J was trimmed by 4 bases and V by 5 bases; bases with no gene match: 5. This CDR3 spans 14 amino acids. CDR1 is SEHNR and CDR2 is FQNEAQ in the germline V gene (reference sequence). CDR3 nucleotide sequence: TGTGCCAGCAGCACGGGACAGGGTTTCTATGGCTACACCTTC. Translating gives CASSTGQGFYGYTF.

The CDR3 spells CASSPGTGVLSGNTIYF. The CDR3 region has the DNA TGTGCCAGCAGCCCTGGGACAGGAGTATTATCTGGAAACACCATATATTTT. V and J are TRBV7-3 and TRBJ1-3; 8 nucleotides line up with TRBD1. Trimming cost V 5 bases and J 1 base; bases outside gene matches: 10. The CDR3 runs 17 residues. Germline CDR1 reads SGHTA; CDR2 reads FQGTGA.

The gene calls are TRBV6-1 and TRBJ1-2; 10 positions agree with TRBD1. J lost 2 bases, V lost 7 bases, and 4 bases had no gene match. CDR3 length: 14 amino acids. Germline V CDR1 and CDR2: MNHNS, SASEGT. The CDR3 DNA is TGTGCCAGCACCAGACAGGGGGCGAACTATGGCTACACCTTC. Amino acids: CASTRQGANYGYTF.

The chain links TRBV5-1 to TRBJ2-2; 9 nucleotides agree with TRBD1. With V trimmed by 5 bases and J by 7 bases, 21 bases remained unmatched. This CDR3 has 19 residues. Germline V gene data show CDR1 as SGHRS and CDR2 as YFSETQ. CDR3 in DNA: TGCGCCAGCAGGTTCAGTCCGGGACAGGGTGTTGGACGTGGCGGGGAGCTGTTTTTT. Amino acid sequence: CASRFSPGQGVGRGGELFF.

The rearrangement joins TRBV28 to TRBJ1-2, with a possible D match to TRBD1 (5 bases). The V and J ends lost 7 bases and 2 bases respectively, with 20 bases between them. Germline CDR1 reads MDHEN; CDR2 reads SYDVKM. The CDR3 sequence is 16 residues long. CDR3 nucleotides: TGTGCCAGCATTGATTGGGGTGGAGGGGAAAACTATGGCTACACCTTC. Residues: CASIDWGGGENYGYTF.

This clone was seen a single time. The CDR3 loop reads CASRSYAGANVLTF. CDR3 DNA sequence: TGCGCCAGCAGATCCTACGCCGGGGCCAACGTCCTGACTTTC. This sequence joins TRBV10-2 and TRBJ2-6; D is undetermined. The CDR3 consists of 14 residues. Germline-derived CDR1 and CDR2 are WSHSY and SAAADI. V was shortened by 6 bases and J by 4 bases, with 10 bases between the two germline ends.

This chain's CDR3 is CASRRGGEGTEAFF. The CDR3 DNA follows: TGCGCCAGCCGGCGCGGGGGGGAGGGCACTGAAGCTTTCTTT. This chain uses TRBV10-2 with TRBJ1-1; TRBD1 is a possible D gene (5 bases). There are 14 residues in the CDR3. Between the trimmed V and J ends, which lost 8 bases and 4 bases, there was a span of 17 bases. The germline V gene has CDR1 WSHSY and CDR2 SAAADI.

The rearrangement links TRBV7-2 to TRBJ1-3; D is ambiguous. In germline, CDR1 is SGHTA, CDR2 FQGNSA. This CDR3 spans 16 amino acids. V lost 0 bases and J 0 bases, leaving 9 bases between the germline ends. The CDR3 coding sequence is TGTGCCAGCAGCTTAGCGGCGGGTTTCTCTGGAAACACCATATATTTT. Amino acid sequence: CASSLAAGFSGNTIYF.

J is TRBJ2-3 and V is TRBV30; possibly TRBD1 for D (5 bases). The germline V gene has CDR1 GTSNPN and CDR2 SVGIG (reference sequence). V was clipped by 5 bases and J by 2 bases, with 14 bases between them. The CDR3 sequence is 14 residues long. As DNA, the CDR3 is TGTGCCTGGTCTAGGGTGGGGCCCACAGATACGCAGTATTTT. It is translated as CAWSRVGPTDTQYF. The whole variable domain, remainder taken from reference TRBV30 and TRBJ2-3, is SQTIHQWPATLVQPVGSPLSLECTVEGTSNPNLYWYRQAAGRGLQLLFYSVGIGQISSEVPQNLSASRPQDRQFILSSKKLLLSDSGFYLCAWSRVGPTDTQYFGPGTRLTVL.

Here the CDR3 reads CAWSRTSVSETQYF. The CDR3 DNA reads TGTGCCTGGAGTAGGACTAGCGTCTCAGAGACCCAGTACTTC. V and J are TRBV30 and TRBJ2-5; TRBD2 matches 9 bases. The CDR3 extends over 14 amino acids. The trim removed 2 bases at V and 4 bases at J, leaving 5 bases unmatched. The germline gives CDR1 GTSNPN, CDR2 SVGIG (reference sequence).

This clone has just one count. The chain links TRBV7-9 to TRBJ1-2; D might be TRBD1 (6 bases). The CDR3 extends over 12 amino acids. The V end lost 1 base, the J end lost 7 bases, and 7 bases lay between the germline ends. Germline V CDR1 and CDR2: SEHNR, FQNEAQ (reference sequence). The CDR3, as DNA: TGTGCCAGCAGCTTAGAGGACAGTGGCTACACCTTC. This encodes CASSLEDSGYTF. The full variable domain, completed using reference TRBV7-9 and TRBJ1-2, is DTGVSQNPRHKITKRGQNVTFRCDPISEHNRLYWYRQTLGQGPEFLTYFQNEAQLEKSRLLSDRFSAERPKGSFSTLEIQRTEQGDSAMYLCASSLEDSGYTFGSGTRLTVV.

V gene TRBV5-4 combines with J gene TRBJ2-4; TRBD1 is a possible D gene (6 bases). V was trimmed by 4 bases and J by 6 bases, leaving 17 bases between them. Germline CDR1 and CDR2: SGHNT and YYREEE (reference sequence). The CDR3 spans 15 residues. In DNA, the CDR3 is TGTGCCAGCAGCGAAGGGACGGACAGCGGAAACATTCAGTACTTC. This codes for CASSEGTDSGNIQYF.

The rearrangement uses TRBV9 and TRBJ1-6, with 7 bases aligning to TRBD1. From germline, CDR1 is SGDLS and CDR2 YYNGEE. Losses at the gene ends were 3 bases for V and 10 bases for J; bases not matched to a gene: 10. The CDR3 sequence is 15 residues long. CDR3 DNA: TGTGCCAGCAGCGGGGACAGCGGGGGTAGGTCACCCCTCCACTTT. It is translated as CASSGDSGGRSPLHF.